A single sample gave rise to the 16 T cell receptor beta chains below, sequenced in a study of Graves' ophthalmopathy and Graves' hyperthyroidism (dated by TCRdb to the late 2010s). These reads were obtained on an Illumina HiSeq 2000. TCR beta CDR3 regions were amplified from RNA transcripts for repertoire sequencing. The first round was an RT-PCR using HTBI primers with the Qiagen OneStep RT-PCR kit, and this first round was followed by a second-round multiplex PCR, then size selection and purification. The raw public reads went through TCRdb reprocessing: fastp at Q25, MiXCR clone calling, in-frame beta chains kept. Duplicate CDR3 protein sequences are folded into a single record with the most common DNA and genes. The sample yields about 1.2 million distinct CDR3 sequences; about 40% were counted once. The top ten clonotypes cover approximately 10% of the sample. Sample: peripheral blood or thyroid tissue (not recorded which). These receptors all come from an adult man with Graves' hyperthyroidism.

The rearrangement uses TRBV27 and TRBJ2-7; D might be TRBD1 (5 bases). This CDR3 is 13 amino acids long. Trimming left V 6 bases short and J 2 bases short, with 11 bases between. CDR1 MNHEY and CDR2 SMNVEV come from the germline V gene (reference sequence). CDR3 in amino acids: CASRDSGTYEQYF. In DNA, the CDR3 is TGTGCCAGCAGGGATTCAGGGACCTACGAGCAGTACTTC.

This clonotype has ten or more counts. The chain is built from TRBV7-2 and TRBJ1-6; 7 nucleotides align to TRBD1. Germline-derived CDR1 and CDR2 are SGHTA and FQGNSA. V trimming: 5 bases; J trimming: 6 bases; junction bases outside the gene matches: 4. The CDR3 contains 14 residues. CDR3 residues: CASSPGQFNSPLHF. CDR3 nucleotides: TGTGCCAGCAGCCCGGGACAGTTTAATTCACCCCTCCACTTT.

This chain joins TRBV6-4 and TRBJ1-5; D may be TRBD1 (5 bases). CDR1 MRHNA and CDR2 SNTAGT come from the germline V gene. The CDR3 consists of 17 residues. V shed 5 bases and J shed 2 bases, with 19 bases lying between them. The CDR3 DNA reads TGTGCCAGCAGTTACCCGAACGACAGAGACGGCAATCAGCCCCAGCATTTT. Translating gives CASSYPNDRDGNQPQHF.

V gene TRBV6-6 combines with J gene TRBJ1-1; 7 bases are a match to TRBD1. Germline lookup yields CDR1 MNHNY and CDR2 SVGAGI (reference sequence). V lost 5 bases, J lost 8 bases, and 8 bases stayed unmatched. This CDR3 has 13 amino acids. This CDR3 is CASSQGGALEAFF. The CDR3 region has the DNA TGTGCCAGCAGTCAGGGGGGGGCATTAGAAGCTTTCTTT.

The V and J genes are TRBV4-3 and TRBJ1-5, with D perhaps TRBD1 (5 bases). The V gene's germline CDR1 is LGHNA and CDR2 YSLEER. The ends were cut back, 0 bases at V and 3 bases at J, with 15 bases in the middle. The CDR3 runs 17 residues. The CDR3 is CASSQDLPRAINQPQHF. Written as DNA, the CDR3 is TGCGCCAGCAGCCAAGATCTTCCCAGGGCAATCAATCAGCCCCAGCATTTT.

The chain links TRBV7-2 to TRBJ2-5, with a weak D call TRBD2 (6 bases). Germline CDR1 and CDR2: SGHTA and FQGNSA. V was trimmed by 5 bases and J by 2 bases, leaving 27 bases between them. This CDR3 has 19 residues. The CDR3 coding sequence is TGTGCCAGCAGCCAAGTGGGGGGACTTGGCCTAGCAGGACAAGAGACCCAGTACTTC. It specifies CASSQVGGLGLAGQETQYF.

The chain links TRBV5-1 to TRBJ2-6, with D tentatively TRBD2 (6 bases). V was pared by 7 bases and J by 1 base, with 21 bases between. Germline V gene lookup returns CDR1 SGHRS and CDR2 YFSETQ. This CDR3 contains 18 residues. This chain's CDR3 is CASGLISGVGSGANVLTF. Here the CDR3 DNA reads TGCGCCAGCGGACTAATATCTGGGGTTGGATCTGGGGCCAACGTCCTGACTTTC.

This clonotype was observed a few times. The J gene is TRBJ2-5, the V gene TRBV7-2; weak D call: TRBD2 (6 bases). Germline V gene data show CDR1 as SGHTA and CDR2 as FQGNSA. Deletions cut 4 bases from V and 5 bases from J, with 23 bases between. CDR3 length equals 17 residues. As DNA, the CDR3 is TGTGCCAGCAGCTCACGCGGGTCTCAGACTAGTGGGGAGACCCAGTACTTC. Translated, it gives CASSSRGSQTSGETQYF.

This clonotype was observed at least ten times. This chain links TRBV13 with TRBJ1-1; TRBD1 aligns across 7 bases. J lost 2 bases, V lost 4 bases, and 4 bases had no gene match. This CDR3 spans 14 amino acids. Germline V gene lookup returns CDR1 PRHDT and CDR2 FYEKMQ (reference sequence). The CDR3 coding sequence is TGTGCCAGCAGCTCGGGGGACAGCAACACTGAAGCTTTCTTT. This sequence encodes CASSSGDSNTEAFF. Full variable domain (outside the CDR3, taken from reference TRBV13 and TRBJ1-1): AAGVIQSPRHLIKEKRETATLKCYPIPRHDTVYWYQQGPGQDPQFLISFYEKMQSDKGSIPDRFSAQQFSDYHSELNMSSLELGDSALYFCASSSGDSNTEAFFGQGTRLTVV.

This clonotype occurred many times. The gene calls are TRBV11-2 and TRBJ1-1; D remains ambiguous. Germline CDR1 reads SGHAT; CDR2 reads FQNNGV. This CDR3 spans 12 amino acids. Trimming removed 5 bases at V and 7 bases at J, with 11 bases between. The CDR3 is CASSPTTNEAFF. The CDR3 DNA follows: TGTGCCAGCAGCCCGACTACTAATGAAGCTTTCTTT.

In this sample, this clonotype turned up many times. J is TRBJ2-2 and V is TRBV7-9, with D perhaps matching TRBD1 or TRBD2 (5 bases each). V was shortened by 7 bases and J by 5 bases, with 23 bases between the two germline ends. CDR1 and CDR2 from the germline V gene are SEHNR and FQNEAQ (reference sequence). The CDR3 runs 17 residues. The CDR3 spells CASIPTGALRGTGELFF. CDR3 coding DNA: TGTGCCAGCATCCCAACCGGGGCCCTGAGGGGTACCGGGGAGCTGTTTTTT.

This clonotype was detected many times. The rearrangement joins TRBV5-1 to TRBJ2-2; D gene uncertain. The CDR3 consists of 13 residues. The germline V gene has CDR1 SGHRS and CDR2 YFSETQ. The germline V and J ends were trimmed by 2 bases and 6 bases, with 8 bases remaining between them. This CDR3 reads CASSLKVPGELFF. The CDR3 DNA follows: TGCGCCAGCAGCTTAAAGGTCCCCGGGGAGCTGTTTTTT.

Ten or more counts support this clonotype. V gene TRBV15 combines with J gene TRBJ1-2, with TRBD1 as a possible D gene (5 bases). V shed 1 base and J shed 4 bases, with 19 bases lying between them. The CDR3 runs 17 residues. From germline, CDR1 is LNHNV and CDR2 YYDKDF (reference sequence). Here the CDR3 DNA reads TGTGCCACCAGCAGAGGGGAGACAGAGAGCATTGGCTATGGCTACACCTTC. It is translated as CATSRGETESIGYGYTF.

This sequence joins TRBV5-1 and TRBJ2-3; 7 bases agree with TRBD1. The junction had 3 bases not matched to a gene; V was cut back by 1 base and J by 4 bases. The CDR3 covers 14 residues. In germline, CDR1 is SGHRS, CDR2 YFSETQ. The CDR3 loop is CASSLTDRADTQYF. The DNA of the CDR3 is TGCGCCAGCAGCTTGACCGACAGGGCAGATACGCAGTATTTT.

This clonotype was recorded a few times. The V and J genes are TRBV6-5 and TRBJ1-5, with 8 bases that match TRBD1. Germline lookup yields CDR1 MNHEY and CDR2 SVGAGI. This CDR3 region has 14 residues. The trim removed 6 bases at V and 9 bases at J, leaving 10 bases unmatched. CDR3 sequence (DNA): TGTGCCAGCAGACCCGGGACAGGCGGAGGGCCCCAGCATTTT. It translates to CASRPGTGGGPQHF.

To note about this clonotype: Its ends do not fully match the called genes, so a read error is possible. V and J are TRBV5-1 and TRBJ2-2, with D possibly matching TRBD2 (6 bases). Germline CDR1 reads SGHRS; CDR2 reads YFSETQ. The CDR3 has 15 residues. This CDR3 reads CASSLEVGNTGEVFF. CDR3 nucleotides: TGCGCCAGCAGCTTGGAGGTGGGGAACACCGGGGAGGTGTTTTTT.